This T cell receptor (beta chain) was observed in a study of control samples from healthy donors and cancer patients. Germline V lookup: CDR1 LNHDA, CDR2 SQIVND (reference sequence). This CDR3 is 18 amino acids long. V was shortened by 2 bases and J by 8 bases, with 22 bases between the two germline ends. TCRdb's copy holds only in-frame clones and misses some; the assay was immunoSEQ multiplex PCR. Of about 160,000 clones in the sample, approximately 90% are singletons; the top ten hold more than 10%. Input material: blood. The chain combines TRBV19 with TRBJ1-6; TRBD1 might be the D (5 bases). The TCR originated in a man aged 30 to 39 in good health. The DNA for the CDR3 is TGTGCCAGTAGTATAAGGGGACCTACCTCCCCTGGAGATTCACCCCTCCACTTT. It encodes CASSIRGPTSPGDSPLHF. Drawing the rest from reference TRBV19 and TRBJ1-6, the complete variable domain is DGGITQSPKYLFRKEGQNVTLSCEQNLNHDAMYWYRQDPGQGLRLIYYSQIVNDFQKGDIAEGYSVSREKKESFPLTVTSAQKNPTAFYLCASSIRGPTSPGDSPLHFGNGTRLTVT.